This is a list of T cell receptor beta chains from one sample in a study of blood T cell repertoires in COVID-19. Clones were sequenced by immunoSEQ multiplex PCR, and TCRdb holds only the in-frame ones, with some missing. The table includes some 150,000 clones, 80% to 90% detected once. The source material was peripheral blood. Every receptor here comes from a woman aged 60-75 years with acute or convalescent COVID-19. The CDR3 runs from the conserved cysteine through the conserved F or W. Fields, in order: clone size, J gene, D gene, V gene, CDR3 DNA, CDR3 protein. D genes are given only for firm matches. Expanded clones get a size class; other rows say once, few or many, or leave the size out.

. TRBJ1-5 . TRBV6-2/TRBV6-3 TGTGCCAGCAGTATTACGGGGCAGCCCCAGCATTTT CASSITGQPQHF
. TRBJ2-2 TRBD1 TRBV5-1 TGCGCCAGCACTACTTTCAGGGGGCGGAACACCGGGGAGCTGTTTTTT CASTTFRGRNTGELFF
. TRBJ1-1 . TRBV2 TGTGCCAGCGACCGGGTGATGAACACTGAAGCTTTCTTT CASDRVMNTEAFF
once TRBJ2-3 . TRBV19 TGTGCCAGTAGTATTTCTGCAGGGTCTAGCACAGATACGCAGTATTTT CASSISAGSSTDTQYF
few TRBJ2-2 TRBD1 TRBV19 TGTGCCAGTAGTTACAGGGGCTTGAACACCGGGGAGCTGTTTTTT CASSYRGLNTGELFF
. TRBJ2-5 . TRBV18 TGTGCCAGCTCACCAGGGGCCGCGGAAGAGACCCAGTACTTC CASSPGAAEETQYF
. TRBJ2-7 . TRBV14 TGTGCCAGCAGCCATTCCGGGGAGCAGTACTTC CASSHSGEQYF
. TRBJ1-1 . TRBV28 TGTGCCAGCAGCCCCCACATTAACACTGAAGCTTTCTTT CASSPHINTEAFF
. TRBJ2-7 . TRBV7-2 TGTGCCAGCAGCCCGAAGGCAGGGCCCTACGAGCAGTACTTC CASSPKAGPYEQYF
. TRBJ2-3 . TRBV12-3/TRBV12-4 TGTGCCAGCAGTTTAAGGGGAATCGATACGCAGTATTTT CASSLRGIDTQYF
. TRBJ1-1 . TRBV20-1 TGCAGTGCTAGAGGACAGACTGAAGCTTTCTTT CSARGQTEAFF
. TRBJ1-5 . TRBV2 TGTGCCAGCAGTGAATCCAACAGGCGTCAGCCCCAGCATTTT CASSESNRRQPQHF
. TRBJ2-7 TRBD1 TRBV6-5 TGTGCCAGCAGTCGAGGGACAGAAGGACGGGAGCAGTACTTC CASSRGTEGREQYF
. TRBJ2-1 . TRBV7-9 TGTGCCAGCAGCCGAGAGGTAACGGTCTCCTACAATGAGCAGTTCTTC CASSREVTVSYNEQFF
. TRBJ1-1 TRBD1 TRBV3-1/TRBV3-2 TGTGCCAGCAGCCCCCCGGGACAGGGGAATAAGCCGGTGAACACTGAAGCTTTCTTT CASSPPGQGNKPVNTEAFF
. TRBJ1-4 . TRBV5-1 TGCGCCAGCCGTAGAGGGAAGGGAGGGGCTGAAAAACTGTTTTTT CASRRGKGGAEKLFF
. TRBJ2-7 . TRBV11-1 TGTGCCAGCAGCTCGGACAGATTCTACGAGCAGTACTTC CASSSDRFYEQYF
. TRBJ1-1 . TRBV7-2 TGTGCCAGCAGCCTAGGGCGGACTGAAGCTTTCTTT CASSLGRTEAFF
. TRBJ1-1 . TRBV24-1 TGTGCCACCAAACAGGATAGTTTTACAGAAGCTTTCTTT CATKQDSFTEAFF
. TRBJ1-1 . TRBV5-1 TGCGCCAGCAGCGGGGGCAGGTCGATGAACACTGAAGCTTTCTTT CASSGGRSMNTEAFF
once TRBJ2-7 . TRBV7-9 TGTGCCAGCAGCCCGCTACGGAGATCGGGCGAGCAGTACTTC CASSPLRRSGEQYF
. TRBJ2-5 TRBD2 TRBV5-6 TGTGCCAGCGAACCCTCTCGGGGGGGGATAGAGACCCAGTACTTC CASEPSRGGIETQYF
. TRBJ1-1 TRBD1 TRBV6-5 TGTGCCAGCAGTATTCGACAGGGAAACACTGAAGCTTTCTTT CASSIRQGNTEAFF
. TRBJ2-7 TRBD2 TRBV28 TGTGCCAGCACCCTAGGAACTAGCGGACCCTCCTACGAGCAGTACTTC CASTLGTSGPSYEQYF
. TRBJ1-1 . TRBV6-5 TGTGCCAGCAGTTACGTGGGAGGGTGGGACACTGAAGCTTTCTTT CASSYVGGWDTEAFF
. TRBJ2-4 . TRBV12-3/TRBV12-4 TGTGCCAGCAGTTTGGGACAACGGCTGTACTTC CASSLGQRLYF
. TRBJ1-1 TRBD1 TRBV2 TGTGCCAGCAGGCAGACAGGGGACACTGAAGCTTTCTTT CASRQTGDTEAFF
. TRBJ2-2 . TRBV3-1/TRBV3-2 TGTGCCAGCAGCCAACGTTACTGGGAGCTGTTTTTT CASSQRYWELFF
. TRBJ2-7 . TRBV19 TGTGCCAGTATCAGGACTTTGGACGAGCAGTACTTC CASIRTLDEQYF
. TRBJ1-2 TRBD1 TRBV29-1 TGCAGCGTTCTCCAGGGGGCCTCTAACTATGGCTACACCTTC CSVLQGASNYGYTF
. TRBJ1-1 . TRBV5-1 TGCGCCAGCAGCTTGGGGCAGATTTACACTGAAGCTTTCTTT CASSLGQIYTEAFF
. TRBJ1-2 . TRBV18 TGTGCCAGCTCTAGGGAGAAGGATGACGGCTACACCTTC CASSREKDDGYTF
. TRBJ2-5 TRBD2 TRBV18 TGTGCCAGCTCACCAACTAGCGGGGGGACCCAAGAGACCCAGTACTTC CASSPTSGGTQETQYF
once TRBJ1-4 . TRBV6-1 TGTGCCAGCAGTGAACAGCCAGGGGAAAAACTGTTTTTT CASSEQPGEKLFF
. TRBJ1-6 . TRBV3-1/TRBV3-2 TGTGCCAGCAGCCAAGGAGGATTAAACTCACCCCTCCACTTT CASSQGGLNSPLHF
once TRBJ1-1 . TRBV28 TGTGCCCACGGGGGTTCGGTCACTGAAGCTTTCTTT CAHGGSVTEAFF
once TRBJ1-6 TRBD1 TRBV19 TGTGCCAGTAGTGTTCAGGGGGGAGATTCACCCCTCCACTTT CASSVQGGDSPLHF
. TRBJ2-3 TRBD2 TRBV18 TGTGCCAGCTGGGCATACACTAGCGGGGCTACGCAGTATTTT CASWAYTSGATQYF
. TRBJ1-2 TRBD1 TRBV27 TGTGCCAGCAGTTTAGCTGGGACAGGGAACTATGGCTACACCTTC CASSLAGTGNYGYTF
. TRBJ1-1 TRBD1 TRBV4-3 TGCGCCAGCAGCCGAGCGACCGGGACAGGGAACACTGAAGCTTTCTTT CASSRATGTGNTEAFF
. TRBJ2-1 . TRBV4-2 TGTGCCAGCAGCCGAGGCCTCTACAATGAGCAGTTCTTC CASSRGLYNEQFF
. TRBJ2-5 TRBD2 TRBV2 TGTGCCAGCAGTGGACTAGCCCAAGAGACCCAGTACTTC CASSGLAQETQYF
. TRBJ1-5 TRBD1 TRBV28 TGTGCCAGCGTAAAACAGGGGGGCCATCAGCCCCAGCATTTT CASVKQGGHQPQHF
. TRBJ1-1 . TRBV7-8 TGTGCCAGCAGCTTTACAGGGAACACTGAAGCTTTCTTT CASSFTGNTEAFF
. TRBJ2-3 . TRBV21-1 TGTGCCAGCAGCTGGACTAGCGGGGCCCCAACAGATACGCAGTATTTT CASSWTSGAPTDTQYF
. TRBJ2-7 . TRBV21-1 TGTGCCAGCAGTTATGGTGGGGCTTATTACGTCTATTACGAGCAGTACTTC CASSYGGAYYVYYEQYF
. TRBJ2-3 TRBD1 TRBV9 TGTGCCAGCAGCCTATCCGGGACAGGGATCACAGATACGCAGTATTTT CASSLSGTGITDTQYF
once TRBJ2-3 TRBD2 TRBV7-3 TGTGCCAGCAGCTTAACTCCCGGTCGGGGGGATTTAGATACGCAGTATTTT CASSLTPGRGDLDTQYF
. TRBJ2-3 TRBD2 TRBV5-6 TGTGCCAGCAGATTTGGACTAGCGGGGTACACAGATACGCAGTATTTT CASRFGLAGYTDTQYF
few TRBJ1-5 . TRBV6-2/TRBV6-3 TGTGCCAGCAGTTATAGGAACTATAGCAATCAGCCCCAGCATTTT CASSYRNYSNQPQHF
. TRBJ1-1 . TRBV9 TGTGCCAGCAGCGTAGGTCTAGGCCCCAACACTGAAGCTTTCTTT CASSVGLGPNTEAFF